A single sample is the source of the 30 T cell receptor beta chains below, sequenced in a study of CD8 T cells in Susac syndrome. The RNA input was roughly 0.45 to 1 ug, and it was reverse transcribed with random hexamers. TCRdb fed the immunoSEQ multiplex PCR reads into MiXCR, producing one record per CDR3 protein. The top ten hold roughly 0.15% of the sample, which has 150,000 to 160,000 distinct CDR3 sequences, over 95% seen once. The source material was CD8+ T cells from PBMCs. All receptors come from a human donor with multiple sclerosis.

The rearrangement links TRBV6-2 or TRBV6-3 to TRBJ2-1; 12 positions match TRBD2. The V gene end was trimmed by 0 bases and the J gene end by 3 bases; junction bases not matched to a gene: 6. CDR1 and CDR2 from the germline V gene are MNHEY and SVGEGT. The CDR3 contains 18 residues. In DNA form, the CDR3 reads TGTGCCAGCAGTTACTCACTAGCGGGGGGAAACTTCTACAATGAGCAGTTCTTC. This codes for CASSYSLAGGNFYNEQFF.

The V call is TRBV3-1, the J call TRBJ2-3; D is possibly TRBD1 (5 bases). This CDR3 spans 13 amino acids. The germline gives CDR1 LGHDT, CDR2 YNNKEL (reference sequence). Trimming cost V 1 base and J 9 bases, with 11 bases left between them. CDR3 DNA: TGTGCCAGCAGCCAAGTAACTGGGGCCACGCAGTATTTT. As protein: CASSQVTGATQYF.

This sequence joins TRBV2 and TRBJ2-5, with TRBD2 identical over 12 bases. Germline V gene sequence: CDR1 SNHLY, CDR2 FYNNEI. The CDR3 sequence is 14 residues long. The junction had 5 bases not matched to a gene; V was cut back by 10 bases and J by 2 bases. The CDR3: CANLAGGNQETQYF. Written as DNA, the CDR3 is TGTGCCAACCTAGCGGGGGGGAATCAAGAGACCCAGTACTTC.

The chain combines TRBV4-1 with TRBJ2-1, with D perhaps matching TRBD2 (5 bases). CDR3 length: 16 amino acids. The germline V gene has CDR1 MGHRA and CDR2 YSYEKL. V gave up 1 base and J gave up 4 bases, with 14 bases separating them. This chain's CDR3 is CASSQGGVRTYNEQFF. CDR3 in DNA: TGCGCCAGCAGCCAAGGCGGAGTAAGGACTTACAATGAGCAGTTCTTC.

The chain carries TRBV29-1 and TRBJ1-2; D remains ambiguous. The V end was cut by 5 bases, the J end by 4 bases, with 8 bases between. The CDR3 runs to 11 residues. The germline CDR1 and CDR2 sequences are SQVTM and ANQGSEA. CDR3 sequence reads: CSVLGIYGYTF. DNA of the CDR3: TGCAGCGTTTTGGGGATCTATGGCTACACCTTC. Full variable domain (missing parts from reference TRBV29-1 and TRBJ1-2): SAVISQKPSRDICQRGTSLTIQCQVDSQVTMMFWYRQQPGQSLTLIATANQGSEATYESGFVIDKFPISRPNLTFSTLTVSNMSPEDSSIYLCSVLGIYGYTFGSGTRLTVV.

The CDR3 bases are TGCAGTGCCACCCTTACAGGCTCCTCCTACAATGAGCAGTTCTTC. This translates into CSATLTGSSYNEQFF. This chain connects TRBV20-1 to TRBJ2-1; D may be TRBD1 (5 bases). CDR1 DFQATT and CDR2 SNEGSKA come from the germline V gene (reference sequence). Trimming cost V 6 bases and J 0 bases, with 15 bases left between them. This CDR3 contains 15 residues.

The chain recombines TRBV7-9 with TRBJ2-5; weak D call: TRBD2 (5 bases). Germline lookup yields CDR1 SEHNR and CDR2 FQNEAQ (reference sequence). The length of the CDR3 is 14 residues. V shed 6 bases and J shed 5 bases, with 16 bases lying between them. CDR3 protein: CASREVVGGETQYF. DNA for the CDR3: TGTGCCAGCAGGGAGGTGGTAGGAGGTGAGACCCAGTACTTC.

CDR3 protein: CASSPFGWGGTEAFF. CDR3 DNA sequence: TGTGCCAGCAGTCCCTTTGGTTGGGGCGGCACTGAAGCTTTCTTT. This chain joins TRBV27 and TRBJ1-1, with D possibly being TRBD1 (5 bases). The CDR3 has 15 residues. The V and J ends lost 5 bases and 4 bases respectively, with 17 bases between them. Germline CDR1 reads MNHEY; CDR2 reads SMNVEV (reference sequence).

This rearrangement joins TRBV27 to TRBJ2-2; TRBD1 is a possible D gene (6 bases). Per germline, CDR1 MNHEY and CDR2 SMNVEV (reference sequence). The V end lost 2 bases, the J end lost 6 bases, and 7 bases lay between the germline ends. The CDR3 has 13 residues. CDR3 DNA sequence: TGTGCCAGCAGTTTACAGGGGTCCGGGGAGCTGTTTTTT. Amino acid sequence: CASSLQGSGELFF.

The chain employs TRBV3-1 and TRBJ2-1; a possible D gene is TRBD1 (6 bases). Germline V gene sequence: CDR1 LGHDT, CDR2 YNNKEL (reference sequence). The CDR3 has 15 residues. The V end lost 2 bases, the J end lost 4 bases, and 12 bases lay between the germline ends. In DNA, the CDR3 is TGTGCCAGCAGCCAACTCGGACAGATTTACAATGAGCAGTTCTTC. Its protein is CASSQLGQIYNEQFF.

The V and J genes are TRBV7-9 and TRBJ1-2, with D possibly TRBD1 on 6 matching bases. The CDR3 sequence is 13 residues long. Germline V gives CDR1 SEHNR, CDR2 FQNEAQ (reference sequence). The germline V and J ends were trimmed by 4 bases and 10 bases, with 16 bases remaining between them. CDR3 in DNA: TGTGCCAGCAGCTCAGGGGTATCGGATGACTACACCTTC. Translation gives CASSSGVSDDYTF. The whole variable domain, remainder taken from reference TRBV7-9 and TRBJ1-2, is DTGVSQNPRHKITKRGQNVTFRCDPISEHNRLYWYRQTLGQGPEFLTYFQNEAQLEKSRLLSDRFSAERPKGSFSTLEIQRTEQGDSAMYLCASSSGVSDDYTFGSGTRLTVV.

The gene calls are TRBV5-6 and TRBJ1-2; D ambiguous. The germline CDR1 and CDR2 sequences are SGHDT and YYEEEE. The CDR3 is 16 amino acids. V lost 0 bases and J 2 bases, leaving 14 bases between the germline ends. CDR3 in amino acids: CASSLDRAHGNYGYTF. The CDR3 DNA reads as TGTGCCAGCAGCTTGGACCGGGCCCACGGGAACTATGGCTACACCTTC. The whole variable domain, remainder taken from reference TRBV5-6 and TRBJ1-2, is DAGVTQSPTHLIKTRGQQVTLRCSPKSGHDTVSWYQQALGQGPQFIFQYYEEEERQRGNFPDRFSGHQFPNYSSELNVNALLLGDSALYLCASSLDRAHGNYGYTFGSGTRLTVV.

The chain carries TRBV7-9 and TRBJ1-1; D call uncertain. The CDR3 covers 15 residues. CDR1 is SEHNR, CDR2 FQNEAQ, per germline (reference sequence). The V end lost 3 bases, the J end lost 1 base, and 12 bases lay between the germline ends. The DNA for the CDR3 is TGTGCCAGCAGCTTCCCCCTGCGAGGGAACACTGAAGCTTTCTTT. Protein sequence: CASSFPLRGNTEAFF.

The gene calls are TRBV20-1 and TRBJ1-1; the D gene is possibly TRBD1 (6 bases). Deletions cut 2 bases from V and 0 bases from J, with 7 bases between. The length of the CDR3 is 13 residues. The germline CDR1 and CDR2 sequences are DFQATT and SNEGSKA (reference sequence). The CDR3 region is CSARQGMNTEAFF. The CDR3 DNA reads TGCAGTGCTAGACAGGGGATGAACACTGAAGCTTTCTTT.

The chain recombines TRBV15 with TRBJ2-7, with TRBD2 as a possible D gene (5 bases). CDR3 length equals 16 residues. Germline V gene lookup returns CDR1 LNHNV and CDR2 YYDKDF (reference sequence). Trimming left V 4 bases short and J 1 base short, with 17 bases between. CDR3 in amino acids: CATSIRGRATSYEQYF. The CDR3 DNA is TGTGCCACCAGCATCCGCGGGCGTGCCACTTCCTACGAGCAGTACTTC.

V gene TRBV29-1 combines with J gene TRBJ2-7; 13 nucleotides line up with TRBD2. The V gene end was trimmed by 5 bases and the J gene end by 2 bases; junction bases not matched to a gene: 0. Germline CDR1 and CDR2: SQVTM and ANQGSEA. The CDR3 contains 13 residues. The CDR3 loop is CSVTSGGAYEQYF. In DNA form, the CDR3 reads TGCAGCGTTACTAGCGGGGGGGCCTACGAGCAGTACTTC.

The CDR3 nucleotides are TGCGCCAGCAGCTTGACTCAGGTTCTCGACCCCAATGGCTACACCTTC. Protein sequence: CASSLTQVLDPNGYTF. The V and J genes are TRBV5-1 and TRBJ1-2; D is ambiguous. The CDR3 is made up of 16 amino acids. The V end lost 1 base, the J end lost 6 bases, and 19 bases lay between the germline ends. The germline V gene encodes CDR1 SGHRS and CDR2 YFSETQ. The variable domain in full, with the rest retrieved from reference TRBV5-1 and TRBJ1-2, is KAGVTQTPRYLIKTRGQQVTLSCSPISGHRSVSWYQQTPGQGLQFLFEYFSETQRNKGNFPGRFSGRQFSNSRSEMNVSTLELGDSALYLCASSLTQVLDPNGYTFGSGTRLTVV.

Remarks on this clonotype: This CDR3 is missing its conserved last phenylalanine or tryptophan, likely due to a read error. The limits of the CDR3 on the DNA are not certain, so only TCRdb's listed CDR3 is given. This chain uses TRBV3-1 with TRBJ2-7; TRBD1 reflects the table's D call only, with no check against the DNA. Germline CDR1 and CDR2: LGHDT and YNNKEL (reference sequence). The CDR3 totals 12 residues, both ends included. CDR3 amino acids: CASSQGGDLPHL.

The CDR3 sequence: CASKPGLATDTQYF. The CDR3 region has the DNA TGTGCCAGCAAGCCGGGACTAGCGACAGATACGCAGTATTTT. The V call is TRBV12-3 or TRBV12-4, the J call TRBJ2-3; TRBD2 matches at 10 bases. CDR3 length equals 14 residues. The J segment lost 3 bases and the V segment lost 7 bases, leaving 4 bases of the junction unmatched.

J is TRBJ2-2 and V is TRBV24-1; perhaps TRBD2 as D (6 bases). Per germline, CDR1 KGHDR and CDR2 SFDVKD. The CDR3 has 13 amino acids. Trimming took off 9 bases at V and 7 bases at J, with 14 bases between the two ends. The CDR3 region is CATAPSGGGELFF. The DNA for the CDR3 is TGTGCCACCGCCCCATCCGGGGGCGGGGAGCTGTTTTTT.

The chain is built from TRBV3-1 and TRBJ2-6; either TRBD1 or TRBD2 may fit D (5 bases each). Trimming removed 1 base at V and 4 bases at J, with 11 bases between. Germline V gene data show CDR1 as LGHDT and CDR2 as YNNKEL (reference sequence). The CDR3 totals 16 residues. The CDR3 spells CASSQAMGVGANVLTF. The CDR3, as DNA: TGTGCCAGCAGCCAAGCCATGGGGGTAGGGGCCAACGTCCTGACTTTC.

The chain recombines TRBV27 with TRBJ2-2; the D gene is possibly TRBD2 (6 bases). In germline, CDR1 is MNHEY, CDR2 SMNVEV (reference sequence). CDR3 size: 12 residues. V lost 5 bases and J 11 bases, leaving 12 bases between the germline ends. CDR3 DNA sequence: TGTGCCAGCAGTCCTCCTAGCGCCGAGCTGTTTTTT. The encoded protein is CASSPPSAELFF.

The chain links TRBV7-9 to TRBJ2-1; D unclear. The CDR3 is 12 amino acids. V lost 2 bases, J lost 8 bases, and 7 bases lay in between. Germline V gives CDR1 SEHNR, CDR2 FQNEAQ (reference sequence). CDR3 bases: TGTGCCAGCAGCTTAAACTTCGATGAGCAGTTCTTC. This gives the protein CASSLNFDEQFF.

The chain combines TRBV27 with TRBJ2-2, with D perhaps TRBD1 (6 bases). This CDR3 is 14 amino acids long. Between the trimmed V and J ends, which lost 2 bases and 4 bases, there was a span of 8 bases. Germline CDR1 reads MNHEY; CDR2 reads SMNVEV (reference sequence). This CDR3 reads CASSLGQSTGELFF. The CDR3 nucleotides read TGTGCCAGCAGTTTAGGACAGAGCACCGGGGAGCTGTTTTTT.

This chain uses TRBV13 with TRBJ2-3, with D tentatively TRBD2 (5 bases). Germline CDR1 reads PRHDT; CDR2 reads FYEKMQ (reference sequence). The V and J ends lost 8 bases and 7 bases respectively, with 13 bases between them. This CDR3 comprises 12 residues. CDR3 amino acids: CASVGVENTQYF. In nucleotides, the CDR3 is TGTGCCAGCGTGGGAGTGGAGAATACGCAGTATTTT. Full variable domain (missing parts from reference TRBV13 and TRBJ2-3): AAGVIQSPRHLIKEKRETATLKCYPIPRHDTVYWYQQGPGQDPQFLISFYEKMQSDKGSIPDRFSAQQFSDYHSELNMSSLELGDSALYFCASVGVENTQYFGPGTRLTVL.

The chain combines TRBV3-1 with TRBJ2-7; D is undetermined. The CDR3 consists of 14 residues. Germline V gives CDR1 LGHDT, CDR2 YNNKEL (reference sequence). Between the trimmed V and J ends, which lost 1 base and 5 bases, there was a span of 12 bases. This CDR3 is CASSQGRWWDEQYF. CDR3 DNA: TGTGCCAGCAGCCAAGGAAGGTGGTGGGACGAGCAGTACTTC.

This chain uses TRBV7-9 with TRBJ2-1; D call uncertain. Per germline, CDR1 SEHNR and CDR2 FQNEAQ (reference sequence). Between the trimmed V and J ends, which lost 6 bases and 5 bases, there was a span of 8 bases. The CDR3 covers 12 residues. The CDR3 loop is CASSSDDNEQFF. The CDR3 nucleotides are TGTGCCAGCAGTTCTGACGACAATGAGCAGTTCTTC.

The rearrangement joins TRBV28 to TRBJ1-5; D not certain. The V gene lost 6 bases and the J gene lost 5 bases, with 20 bases spanning the gap. CDR1 and CDR2 from the germline V gene are MDHEN and SYDVKM. CDR3 length: 16 residues. CDR3 sequence reads: CASSLHPVRSYQPQHF. In nucleotides, the CDR3 is TGTGCCAGCAGCCTACACCCGGTACGATCATATCAGCCCCAGCATTTT.

The chain couples TRBV30 to TRBJ1-1; D remains ambiguous. Germline-derived CDR1 and CDR2 are GTSNPN and SVGIG (reference sequence). The CDR3 covers 11 residues. Trimming took 0 bases from V and 10 from J, leaving 9 bases between them. DNA for the CDR3: TGTGCCTGGAGTGTCTACGGCGGAGCTTTCTTT. Its translation: CAWSVYGGAFF.

V usage is TRBV27 and J usage is TRBJ2-7; either TRBD1 or TRBD2 may supply D (7 bases each). CDR3 length equals 13 residues. V gave up 10 bases and J gave up 2 bases, with 15 bases separating them. CDR1 and CDR2 (germline): MNHEY, SMNVEV (reference sequence). CDR3 DNA sequence: TGTGCCATCCAGGGGGGGGACCCCTACGAGCAGTACGTC. It is translated as CAIQGGDPYEQYV.